This T cell receptor (beta chain) appears in the sequencing data of a study of T cells in Graves' hyperthyroidism and ophthalmopathy. There are many counts of this clonotype. What it binds is not known. V lost 2 bases to trimming and J lost 8 bases; unmatched junction nucleotides: 15. Per the germline V gene, CDR1 is MDHEN and CDR2 is SYDVKM. The CDR3 runs 17 residues. Overall study results and limits: Most thyroid clonotypes expanded above 0.001 appeared in blood too.

Amplified regions were TCR beta CDR3 sequences from RNA transcripts. A set of HTBI primers served as the primers for a first-round RT-PCR of the TCR CDR3. TCRdb redid the calling of the multiplex PCR reads with MiXCR, one entry per CDR3 protein. Of about 560,000 distinct CDR3 sequences listed, less than 20% were seen once; the top ten hold about 7%. The source of this sequence is a woman younger than 45 with Graves' hyperthyroidism. This chain uses TRBV28 with TRBJ2-1, with 7 bases matching TRBD2. Sequenced material: blood. CDR3 bases: TGTGCCAGCAGTTTAAATCATCGGGGGACTATAGAGGATGAGCAGTTCTTC. It is translated as CASSLNHRGTIEDEQFF.